The 26 T cell receptor beta chains below were found in one sample sequenced in a study of technical replicates of blood from several donors (dated by TCRdb to about 2017). The protocol used for the library was the immunoSEQ multiplex PCR assay. TCRdb provides this immuneACCESS table in a form limited to in-frame rearrangements. Some clones are lacking; in checked studies, under half of them reflect an unresolved V gene, and why the rest are absent is not known. This sample holds some 93,000 clones; approximately 95% were observed only once. The top ten clonotypes cover 0.2% to 0.3% of the sample. The sequenced sample was T cells isolated from PBMCs. The receptors originated from a human donor in good health.

This clone was detected only once. The rearrangement links TRBV14 to TRBJ2-3; TRBD2 matches at 7 bases. The CDR3 length is 14 residues. Trimming removed 4 bases from V and 1 base from J; junction bases left unmatched: 2. The germline V gene encodes CDR1 SGHDN and CDR2 FVKESK. The CDR3: CASSLTSGTDTQYF. The CDR3 nucleotides read TGTGCCAGCAGCCTTACTAGCGGCACAGATACGCAGTATTTT.

V gene TRBV7-9 combines with J gene TRBJ1-1; D is possibly TRBD1 (5 bases). CDR1 is SEHNR and CDR2 is FQNEAQ in the germline V gene (reference sequence). The ends were cut back, 6 bases at V and 5 bases at J, with 13 bases in the middle. This CDR3 is 13 amino acids long. CDR3 amino acids: CASSFAGETEAFF. CDR3 coding DNA: TGTGCCAGCAGTTTTGCGGGGGAGACTGAAGCTTTCTTT.

The chain employs TRBV7-9 and TRBJ2-7; D may be TRBD2 (5 bases). The CDR3 totals 18 residues. The V end lost 4 bases, the J end lost 3 bases, and 25 bases lay between the germline ends. The germline V gene encodes CDR1 SEHNR and CDR2 FQNEAQ (reference sequence). CDR3 residues: CASSYTDPGLSPGYEQYF. Here the CDR3 DNA reads TGTGCCAGCAGCTATACCGATCCGGGATTAAGCCCGGGCTACGAGCAGTACTTC.

The chain links TRBV25-1 to TRBJ2-2; D gene ambiguous. The CDR3 covers 14 residues. Germline values: CDR1 MGHDK, CDR2 SYGVNS. V lost 7 bases to trimming and J lost 1 base, with 10 bases between them. CDR3 nucleotide sequence: TGTGCCAGCAATCCGCCAGGGAACACCGGGGAGCTGTTTTTT. This translates into CASNPPGNTGELFF.

This chain links TRBV12-5 with TRBJ2-2; TRBD1 might be the D (6 bases). With 7 bases removed from V and 0 bases from J, the gap between germline ends came to 15 bases. The CDR3 totals 16 residues. Looked up from germline, CDR1 is LGHNT and CDR2 is FRNRAP. The CDR3 loop is CASDRDEPSNTGELFF. In DNA, the CDR3 is TGTGCTAGTGACAGGGATGAGCCCTCGAACACCGGGGAGCTGTTTTTT.

This clone was seen once. The V and J genes are TRBV19 and TRBJ2-7, with D maybe TRBD1 (6 bases). V was pared by 3 bases and J by 2 bases, with 11 bases between. The CDR3 covers 14 residues. Germline CDR1 reads LNHDA; CDR2 reads SQIVND (reference sequence). In nucleotides, the CDR3 is TGTGCCAGTAGTATCGCAGGGGCCGCCTACGAGCAGTACTTC. Its translation is CASSIAGAAYEQYF. The complete variable domain, with remaining parts taken from reference TRBV19 and TRBJ2-7, reads DGGITQSPKYLFRKEGQNVTLSCEQNLNHDAMYWYRQDPGQGLRLIYYSQIVNDFQKGDIAEGYSVSREKKESFPLTVTSAQKNPTAFYLCASSIAGAAYEQYFGPGTRLTVT.

The CDR3 region is CASSQGQPYGYTF. Written as DNA, the CDR3 is TGTGCCAGCAGCCAGGGACAACCATATGGCTACACCTTC. This chain connects TRBV13 to TRBJ1-2; a possible D gene is TRBD1 (6 bases). The CDR3 has 13 residues. Trimming removed 5 bases at V and 5 bases at J, with 12 bases between. Germline V gene sequence: CDR1 PRHDT, CDR2 FYEKMQ (reference sequence).

Only a few counts were recorded for this clone. The chain combines TRBV10-1 with TRBJ1-4, with TRBD1 matching 8 bases. Germline values: CDR1 WNHNN, CDR2 SYGVQD (reference sequence). Unmatched junction bases numbered 5, after V lost 3 bases and J lost 8 bases. This CDR3 region has 14 residues. The CDR3 DNA is TGCGCCAGCAGTGATGGACAGGGCGCGGAAAAACTGTTTTTT. Translating gives CASSDGQGAEKLFF.

The gene calls are TRBV5-5 and TRBJ2-7; possibly TRBD2 for D (7 bases). The germline V gene encodes CDR1 SGHKS and CDR2 YYEKEE (reference sequence). V shed 5 bases and J shed 3 bases, with 12 bases lying between them. The CDR3 length is 13 residues. The CDR3: CASSSGGYYEQYF. The CDR3 bases are TGTGCCAGCAGTTCGGGGGGCTACTACGAGCAGTACTTC.

The CDR3 DNA reads as TGTGCCAGTAGTCATAATCAGCCCCAGCATTTT. Protein sequence: CASSHNQPQHF. The chain uses TRBV19 and TRBJ1-5; D is unclear. Germline loops: CDR1 LNHDA, CDR2 SQIVND (reference sequence). The V end lost 5 bases, the J end lost 4 bases, and 3 bases lay between the germline ends. The CDR3 covers 11 residues.

The CDR3 coding sequence is TGTGCCAGCAGGGACACGAGCAATCAGCCCCAGCATTTT. This encodes CASRDTSNQPQHF. The chain has TRBV2 and TRBJ1-5; D possibly corresponds to TRBD1 (5 bases). The CDR3 contains 13 residues. CDR1 is SNHLY, CDR2 FYNNEI, per germline. Trimming removed 6 bases at V and 1 base at J, with 7 bases between.

The chain uses TRBV7-9 and TRBJ2-7; the match to TRBD2 covers 7 bases. Germline CDR1 is SEHNR and CDR2 is FQNEAQ (reference sequence). The V and J ends lost 0 bases and 3 bases, in that order; junction bases with no gene match: 5. This CDR3 is built from 15 residues. The chain's CDR3 is CASSLATAGNYEQYF. The CDR3 bases are TGTGCCAGCAGCTTAGCGACAGCGGGGAACTACGAGCAGTACTTC.

The J gene is TRBJ2-1, the V gene TRBV6-6, with 7 bases matching TRBD2. The ends lost 1 base at V and 5 bases at J; junction bases unmatched: 2. The CDR3 length is 14 residues. In germline, CDR1 is MNHNY, CDR2 SVGAGI (reference sequence). As DNA, the CDR3 is TGTGCCAGCAGTTACTGGGGGGGGGACAATGAGCAGTTCTTC. Translation: CASSYWGGDNEQFF.

This clone came up a few times. The rearrangement joins TRBV30 to TRBJ1-5; no firm D call. CDR1 is GTSNPN and CDR2 is SVGIG in the germline V gene (reference sequence). This CDR3 region has 13 residues. V lost 1 base and J lost 1, with 5 bases in between. The CDR3 loop is CAWSERSNQPQHF. The CDR3 coding sequence is TGTGCCTGGAGTGAGAGGAGCAATCAGCCCCAGCATTTT.

The rearrangement links TRBV7-9 to TRBJ2-5; 9 bases match TRBD2. Germline V gene sequence: CDR1 SEHNR, CDR2 FQNEAQ (reference sequence). The CDR3 covers 14 residues. J gave up 1 base and V 6 bases, and 3 bases lay outside the gene matches. The CDR3 region has the DNA TGTGCCAGCAGACTTAGCGGGGGCCAAGAGACCCAGTACTTC. Protein product: CASRLSGGQETQYF.

The chain recombines TRBV5-4 with TRBJ2-1; D perhaps matches TRBD2 (6 bases). CDR3 size: 16 residues. CDR1 is SGHNT and CDR2 is YYREEE in the germline V gene (reference sequence). The V and J ends lost 2 bases and 0 bases respectively, with 12 bases between them. The CDR3 sequence: CASSFKTGSSYNEQFF. The CDR3 DNA reads as TGTGCCAGCAGCTTCAAGACCGGGAGCTCCTACAATGAGCAGTTCTTC.

The genes are TRBV30 and TRBJ2-5; D ambiguous. V lost 3 bases, J lost 2 bases, and 4 bases lay in between. CDR1 GTSNPN and CDR2 SVGIG come from the germline V gene (reference sequence). This CDR3 comprises 11 residues. The CDR3, as DNA: TGTGCCTGGAGAGCTCAAGAGACCCAGTACTTC. Protein: CAWRAQETQYF.

The chain couples TRBV15 to TRBJ1-5; no clear D. V lost 2 bases and J lost 11, with 13 bases in between. The CDR3 is 13 amino acids. CDR1 is LNHNV and CDR2 is YYDKDF in the germline V gene (reference sequence). DNA for the CDR3: TGTGCCACCAGCAGATCTCGACCGGGGACCCAGCATTTT. Protein product: CATSRSRPGTQHF.

The sample holds a few counts of this clone. Other DNA sequences in this sample translate to the same CDR3. This chain links TRBV27 with TRBJ1-1, with a tentative D call TRBD1 (5 bases). Per the germline V gene, CDR1 is MNHEY and CDR2 is SMNVEV (reference sequence). There are 13 residues in the CDR3. Trimming pared 2 bases from V and 2 bases from J, leaving 6 bases between. This CDR3 reads CASSLQGNTEAFF. CDR3 in DNA: TGTGCCAGCAGTTTACAGGGTAACACTGAAGCTTTCTTT.

This clone was seen once. The chain uses TRBV7-9 and TRBJ2-7; a weak D match, TRBD1 (5 bases). Germline V gene data show CDR1 as SEHNR and CDR2 as FQNEAQ (reference sequence). Between the trimmed V and J ends, which lost 2 bases and 6 bases, there was a span of 5 bases. The CDR3 loop spans 11 amino acids. The CDR3 DNA sequence: TGTGCCAGCAGCTTAAGGGGCGAGCAGTACTTC. It is translated as CASSLRGEQYF.

This sequence joins TRBV6-1 and TRBJ1-1; D might be TRBD1 (5 bases). The germline V gene encodes CDR1 MNHNS and CDR2 SASEGT. Trimming pared 5 bases from V and 0 bases from J, leaving 13 bases between. The CDR3 consists of 15 residues. DNA for the CDR3: TGTGCCAGCAGTTGGCAGGGATTAATGAACACTGAAGCTTTCTTT. Amino acid sequence: CASSWQGLMNTEAFF.

The chain links TRBV25-1 to TRBJ2-3; 7 bases agree with TRBD1. This CDR3 comprises 14 residues. CDR1 and CDR2 from the germline V gene are MGHDK and SYGVNS. V gave up 4 bases and J gave up 4 bases; unmatched junction bases: 5. Here the CDR3 reads CASSAPTGSDTQYF. The DNA for the CDR3 is TGTGCCAGCAGTGCGCCGACAGGGTCAGATACGCAGTATTTT.

The gene calls are TRBV25-1 and TRBJ2-5; D perhaps matches TRBD1 (5 bases). Germline CDR1 reads MGHDK; CDR2 reads SYGVNS. The CDR3 totals 11 residues. V was clipped by 11 bases and J by 2 bases, with 9 bases between them. In nucleotides, the CDR3 is TGTGCCGTTGGGGCGCAAGAGACCCAGTACTTC. This translates into CAVGAQETQYF.

The chain carries TRBV5-1 and TRBJ2-7; TRBD2 matches 9 bases. V dropped 4 bases and J dropped 6; count of bases not matched to a gene: 11. Germline CDR1 reads SGHRS; CDR2 reads YFSETQ. This CDR3 comprises 15 residues. The CDR3 coding sequence is TGCGCCAGCAGCCCCCAGCGGGGGGCCGAAGGCGAGCAGTACTTC. It translates to CASSPQRGAEGEQYF. Combining the CDR3 with reference TRBV5-1 and TRBJ2-7 gives the whole variable domain KAGVTQTPRYLIKTRGQQVTLSCSPISGHRSVSWYQQTPGQGLQFLFEYFSETQRNKGNFPGRFSGRQFSNSRSEMNVSTLELGDSALYLCASSPQRGAEGEQYFGPGTRLTVT.

This clone came up once. The genes are TRBV28 and TRBJ1-4; 9 bases line up with TRBD1. CDR1 MDHEN and CDR2 SYDVKM come from the germline V gene. This CDR3 is 14 amino acids long. The V gene end was trimmed by 5 bases and the J gene end by 7 bases; junction bases not matched to a gene: 5. The CDR3 protein is CASSKQGAIEKLFF. The CDR3 DNA is TGTGCCAGCAGTAAACAGGGGGCGATTGAAAAACTGTTTTTT.

The V and J genes are TRBV10-2 and TRBJ1-6; a weak D match, TRBD1 (5 bases). V was cut by 9 bases and J by 10 bases, with 13 bases left in between. Germline V gene sequence: CDR1 WSHSY, CDR2 SAAADI. CDR3 length: 12 amino acids. The CDR3 DNA follows: TGCGCCAGGATTTACAGGCCCTCACCCCTCCACTTT. It translates to CARIYRPSPLHF.